This T cell receptor (beta chain) was sequenced in a study of shared clonotypes between healthy human individuals. Whole-study context: The donor pool was made up of a couple of women and three men aged 18 to 49.

Assay: immunoSEQ multiplex PCR; the TCRdb copy retains only in-frame clones and omits some. Among about 600,000 clones listed, 95% to 98% were seen once. CD8 cells classed as naive were CD45RO-negative and positively selected for CCR7, excluding terminally differentiated effector memory CD45RA+ cells. Only Caucasian adults living in Nashville, Tennessee made up the donor group. Germline-derived CDR1 and CDR2 are MNHNY and SVGAGI (reference sequence). The CDR3 has 14 amino acids. Trimming removed 6 bases at V and 1 base at J, with 11 bases between. The sequencing input was naive CD8+ T cells sorted from blood. The clonotype comes from a man in his thirties or forties in good health. The rearrangement links TRBV6-6 to TRBJ2-3; D might be TRBD2 (5 bases). The CDR3 nucleotides read TGTGCCAGCAGCCGCGGGCGGGGCACAGATACGCAGTATTTT. Protein: CASSRGRGTDTQYF.